The entry below describes one T cell receptor beta chain. This record belongs to a study of T cell responses to AZD1222 COVID-19 vaccine. TCRdb's copy holds only in-frame clones and misses some; the assay was immunoSEQ multiplex PCR. The table lists about 140,000 clones, approximately 90% of them singletons. The V segment lost 6 bases and the J segment 6 bases; nucleotides outside the gene matches: 6. CDR1 and CDR2 from the germline V gene are LNHDA and SQIVND (reference sequence). The CDR3 loop spans 15 amino acids. This clonotype was sampled from an adult who received the AZD1222 COVID-19 vaccine. The genes are TRBV19 and TRBJ1-5, with 12 bases aligning to TRBD1. The sequencing here drew on peripheral blood, taken 28 days after the second AZD1222 dose. The CDR3, as DNA: TGTGCCAGTAGCCGGGACAGGGGGCTCGCTCAGCCCCAGCATTTT. Its protein product is CASSRDRGLAQPQHF.